Following are 23 T cell receptor beta chains from one sample sequenced in a study of human T cells and chemical hapten exposure. TCRdb independently ran MiXCR on the RACE reads; one entry per CDR3 protein. This table has approximately 52,000 distinct CDR3 sequences, about 10% appearing once. As to time point: patch test 1, 2 weeks after DPC sensitization. The sample's treatment: therapeutic diphenylcyclopropenone sensitization with weekly scalp DPC. Unfractionated whole blood yielded total RNA. Sequencing used whole blood, obtained in connection with sensitization to the hapten diphenylcyclopropenone (DPC). These TCRs come from a woman in her thirties or forties with alopecia areata. Some clones in this sample may be carry-over from other donors' samples.

This clonotype was seen a few times. The chain couples TRBV6-1 to TRBJ1-2; D gene unclear. The CDR3 contains 15 residues. Trimming left V 1 base short and J 2 bases short, with 11 bases between. The V gene's germline CDR1 is MNHNS and CDR2 SASEGT. Here the CDR3 DNA reads TGTGCCAGCAGTGAAGACATCACGGGGAACTATGGCTACACCTTC. This encodes CASSEDITGNYGYTF.

This clonotype turned up a few times. The chain is built from TRBV5-4 and TRBJ2-2; tentatively, D is TRBD2 (6 bases). CDR3 length: 13 residues. Per the germline V gene, CDR1 is SGHNT and CDR2 is YYREEE (reference sequence). V was clipped by 4 bases and J by 4 bases, with 8 bases between them. CDR3 bases: TGTGCCAGCAGCCTTAGCGGCACCGGGGAGCTGTTTTTT. This translates into CASSLSGTGELFF. The full variable domain, its missing parts supplied by reference TRBV5-4 and TRBJ2-2, is ETGVTQSPTHLIKTRGQQVTLRCSSQSGHNTVSWYQQALGQGPQFIFQYYREEENGRGNFPPRFSGLQFPNYSSELNVNALELDDSALYLCASSLSGTGELFFGEGSRLTVL.

In this sample, this clonotype turned up a few times. The V call is TRBV18, the J call TRBJ2-1, with a possible D match to TRBD2 (6 bases). This CDR3 has 13 residues. From germline, CDR1 is KGHSH and CDR2 LQKENI. Trimming pared 8 bases from V and 0 bases from J, leaving 8 bases between. The CDR3 DNA reads TGTGCCAGCGTCGGGAGCTCCTACAATGAGCAGTTCTTC. This translates into CASVGSSYNEQFF. The full variable domain, in which reference TRBV18 and TRBJ2-1 provide the parts outside the CDR3, is NAGVMQNPRHLVRRRGQEARLRCSPMKGHSHVYWYRQLPEEGLKFMVYLQKENIIDESGMPKERFSAEFPKEGPSILRIQQVVRGDSAAYFCASVGSSYNEQFFGPGTRLTVL.

The rearrangement uses TRBV29-1 and TRBJ2-1; D remains ambiguous. Deletions cut 5 bases from V and 5 bases from J, with 10 bases between. Germline V gene lookup returns CDR1 SQVTM and CDR2 ANQGSEA. The CDR3 extends over 12 amino acids. In nucleotides, the CDR3 is TGCAGCGTTCAGCCGGACCACAATGAGCAGTTCTTC. Encoded protein: CSVQPDHNEQFF.

A note on this clonotype: A much larger clone is a single base away; this may be a read error. In this CDR3 the conserved last residue, phenylalanine or tryptophan, is missing, so a read error is likely. The chain couples TRBV13 to TRBJ1-4; TRBD1 might be the D (6 bases). Per germline, CDR1 PRHDT and CDR2 FYEKMQ (reference sequence). The CDR3 has 17 residues. Trimming removed 4 bases from V and 1 base from J, with 16 bases in between. This CDR3 is CASSSNPLRGTNEKLFL. The DNA of the CDR3 is TGTGCCAGCAGCTCCAACCCCCTCAGGGGAACTAATGAAAAACTGTTTCTT.

This clonotype came up many times. The V and J genes are TRBV29-1 and TRBJ1-1, with a tentative D call TRBD1 (5 bases). CDR3 length equals 14 residues. V lost 6 bases and J 4 bases, leaving 18 bases between the germline ends. Germline V gene lookup returns CDR1 SQVTM and CDR2 ANQGSEA. The CDR3 loop is CSVTKPRGITEAFF. Written as DNA, the CDR3 is TGCAGCGTCACAAAACCCCGGGGCATCACTGAAGCTTTCTTT.

This clonotype was seen a handful of times. This may be a read error, as it is one base from a much larger clone. No conserved phenylalanine or tryptophan is present at the end of the CDR3, so a read error is the likely explanation. J is TRBJ1-1 and V is TRBV29-1; D unresolved. The CDR3 has 13 amino acids. Trimming left V 5 bases short and J 3 bases short, with 13 bases between. The germline gives CDR1 SQVTM, CDR2 ANQGSEA. In DNA form, the CDR3 reads TGCAGCGTTCGGAAGGCTTTCGACACTGAAGCTTTCTCT. Its translation: CSVRKAFDTEAFS.

The rearrangement uses TRBV12-3 or TRBV12-4 and TRBJ2-3; D is possibly TRBD1 or TRBD2 (5 bases each). This CDR3 contains 17 residues. Trimming removed 5 bases at V and 3 bases at J, with 21 bases between. The CDR3 DNA reads as TGTGCCAGCAGTGCCCTGGGGGTAGCTCGTGGGACAGATACGCAGTATTTT. This encodes CASSALGVARGTDTQYF.

This clonotype was seen ten or more times. The chain recombines TRBV21-1 with TRBJ2-5; the D call TRBD2 from the table was never checked on the DNA. TRBV21-1 has pseudogene status. CDR3 length equals 13 residues. CDR3 in amino acids: CASSRTAGETQYF. For the CDR3, the DNA is TGTGCCAGCAGCCGAACAGCGGGCGAGACCCAGTACTTC.

This clonotype was observed at least ten times. This rearrangement joins TRBV3-1 to TRBJ2-7; D is unresolved. The CDR3 runs to 12 residues. Germline CDR1 is LGHDT and CDR2 is YNNKEL (reference sequence). The germline V and J ends were trimmed by 4 bases and 3 bases, with 7 bases remaining between them. The CDR3 nucleotides are TGTGCCAGCAGCCCGGCCAGCTACGAGCAGTACTTC. Its protein is CASSPASYEQYF.

The gene calls are TRBV25-1 and TRBJ2-5; no clear D gene. Germline lookup yields CDR1 MGHDK and CDR2 SYGVNS. The CDR3 has 14 residues. V lost 3 bases to trimming and J lost 4 bases, with 12 bases between them. CDR3 in amino acids: CASSDAAGSETQYF. CDR3 in DNA: TGTGCCAGCAGTGATGCCGCAGGATCAGAGACCCAGTACTTC.

This clonotype was seen repeatedly, ten times or more. The V call is TRBV30, the J call TRBJ2-7, with TRBD2 matching over 10 bases. In germline, CDR1 is GTSNPN, CDR2 SVGIG (reference sequence). The CDR3 extends over 14 amino acids. V lost 8 bases and J lost 3; bases outside the gene matches: 10. In DNA form, the CDR3 reads TGTGCCACACAGAGTCAGCGGGGGGGCTACGAGCAGTACTTC. This codes for CATQSQRGGYEQYF.

This clonotype was recorded many times. This chain links TRBV11-2 with TRBJ2-1, with unresolved D. CDR3 length: 14 amino acids. Germline loops: CDR1 SGHAT, CDR2 FQNNGV. Trimming took off 4 bases at V and 5 bases at J, with 12 bases between the two ends. CDR3 protein: CASSSTSANNEQFF. The CDR3 bases are TGTGCCAGCAGCTCCACCTCGGCGAACAATGAGCAGTTCTTC.

Only a few counts were recorded for this clonotype. The chain's CDR3 is CATSSGRGGEKLFF. CDR3 in DNA: TGTGCCACCAGCAGCGGTCGGGGGGGTGAAAAACTGTTTTTT. The chain carries TRBV15 and TRBJ1-4, with a possible D match to TRBD1 (5 bases). Trimming shortened V by 3 bases and J by 7 bases, and 12 bases separated the two germline ends. The CDR3 is made up of 14 amino acids. The germline V gene encodes CDR1 LNHNV and CDR2 YYDKDF (reference sequence).

In its sample, this clonotype was seen a few times. CDR3 amino acids: CATSRLGGPNTDTQYF. CDR3 nucleotide sequence: TGTGCCACCAGCAGGCTAGGCGGCCCTAATACCGATACGCAGTATTTT. The chain recombines TRBV15 with TRBJ2-3, with D uncertain. V dropped 3 bases and J dropped 6 bases, with 19 bases sitting between them. The germline V gene encodes CDR1 LNHNV and CDR2 YYDKDF (reference sequence). The length of the CDR3 is 16 residues.

There are many counts of this clonotype. The CDR3 coding sequence is TGTGCCAGCAGCCCGGAACAGCCCTCCTATAATTCACCCCTCCACTTT. Translated, it gives CASSPEQPSYNSPLHF. This rearrangement joins TRBV2 to TRBJ1-6; unclear D gene. CDR3 length: 16 residues. The V gene's germline CDR1 is SNHLY and CDR2 FYNNEI. Trimming left V 6 bases short and J 0 bases short, with 12 bases between.

This clonotype was counted a few times. V and J are TRBV3-1 and TRBJ2-6; TRBD2 might be the D (5 bases). This CDR3 spans 17 amino acids. Trimming took 4 bases from V and 0 from J, leaving 13 bases between them. Germline CDR1 reads LGHDT; CDR2 reads YNNKEL (reference sequence). The CDR3 DNA is TGTGCCAGCAGCCCGAGGGCGGGTAGCTCTGGGGCCAACGTCCTGACTTTC. Its translation: CASSPRAGSSGANVLTF.

The genes are TRBV28 and TRBJ1-2, with D perhaps matching TRBD1 (5 bases). The germline V and J ends were trimmed by 5 bases and 4 bases, with 14 bases remaining between them. The germline gives CDR1 MDHEN, CDR2 SYDVKM. This CDR3 contains 14 residues. This CDR3 is CASSLGAGGYGYTF. The CDR3 DNA sequence: TGTGCCAGCAGTCTCGGGGCAGGAGGCTATGGCTACACCTTC.

This rearrangement joins TRBV3-1 to TRBJ2-7; no clear D. V lost 4 bases, J lost 3 bases, and 16 bases lay in between. This CDR3 contains 15 residues. Per germline, CDR1 LGHDT and CDR2 YNNKEL (reference sequence). The CDR3 spells CASSRTLATDYEQYF. As DNA, the CDR3 is TGTGCCAGCAGCCGTACACTTGCGACGGACTACGAGCAGTACTTC.

Only a few counts were recorded for this clonotype. J is TRBJ1-4 and V is TRBV13, with D possibly matching TRBD1 (5 bases). The CDR3 is 16 residues long. V was trimmed by 5 bases and J by 4 bases, leaving 17 bases between them. Germline V gives CDR1 PRHDT, CDR2 FYEKMQ (reference sequence). The CDR3 sequence: CASSPDLRDGNEKLFF. The CDR3 DNA follows: TGTGCCAGCAGCCCCGACCTCCGGGACGGTAATGAAAAACTGTTTTTT.

The table lists this clonotype with a few counts. The V and J genes are TRBV5-1 and TRBJ1-1, with TRBD1 matching 8 bases. The CDR3 loop spans 16 amino acids. With V trimmed by 0 bases and J by 6 bases, 10 bases remained unmatched. CDR1 SGHRS and CDR2 YFSETQ come from the germline V gene. The CDR3 sequence is CASSLAGQGFEAEAFF. The CDR3, as DNA: TGCGCCAGCAGCTTGGCCGGACAGGGATTCGAGGCTGAAGCTTTCTTT. The variable domain in full, with the rest retrieved from reference TRBV5-1 and TRBJ1-1, is KAGVTQTPRYLIKTRGQQVTLSCSPISGHRSVSWYQQTPGQGLQFLFEYFSETQRNKGNFPGRFSGRQFSNSRSEMNVSTLELGDSALYLCASSLAGQGFEAEAFFGQGTRLTVV.

This clonotype has more than one count but fewer than ten. The chain combines TRBV6-6 with TRBJ1-5, with a possible D match to TRBD1 (6 bases). Trimming left V 5 bases short and J 2 bases short, with 16 bases between. CDR1 is MNHNY and CDR2 is SVGAGI in the germline V gene (reference sequence). This CDR3 has 16 residues. CDR3 DNA sequence: TGTGCCAGCAGTAAAAGGGGGGATGAGGGCAATCAGCCCCAGCATTTT. This translates into CASSKRGDEGNQPQHF.

This clonotype showed up many times. The chain employs TRBV12-3 or TRBV12-4 and TRBJ1-2; tentatively, D is TRBD1 (5 bases). Trimming stripped 8 bases from V and 7 bases from J, with 20 bases between. This CDR3 has 14 amino acids. The CDR3 spells CASGSRDSPSGYTF. The CDR3 nucleotides read TGTGCCAGCGGATCCAGGGACTCCCCCTCTGGCTACACCTTC.